This T cell receptor beta chain was documented in a study of blood T cell repertoires in COVID-19. Across the whole study: The United States, Italy and Spain supplied acute and convalescent COVID-19 samples. PBMCs, B-cell-depleted T cells, or T cells provided the cDNA or gDNA that made up the material.

Methods used by the authors: Quantification of nucleated cells was approximated via reference gene primer amplification. Generated by immunoSEQ multiplex PCR, the TCRdb table keeps only in-frame clones and is missing some. V, J and clone size are taken as reported in that table, and D and trimming were inferred from the DNA itself. The repertoire holds roughly 75,000 clones, with around 79% as singletons. This clonotype was sampled from a man in his forties or fifties with acute or convalescent COVID-19. The sequencing input was peripheral blood.

CDR3 loop: CASSYSGGGTNEKLFF. Here the CDR3 DNA reads TGTGCCAGCAGCTACTCCGGCGGTGGAACTAATGAAAAACTGTTTTTT. The chain joins TRBV9 to TRBJ1-4; D is unclear. The CDR3 runs 16 residues. V lost 4 bases, J lost 1 base, and 14 bases lay in between. CDR1 and CDR2 (germline): SGDLS, YYNGEE.